Listed below are T cell receptor beta chains from one sample, sequenced in a study of memory CD4+ T cells and cytomegalovirus serostatus. The method was immunoSEQ multiplex PCR; TCRdb's version includes in-frame clones alone and lacks a portion of them. Altogether approximately 47,000 clones are present, roughly 78% being singletons, with the ten largest covering about 0.8%. The sample consisted of memory CD4+ T cells from blood. Receptors were obtained from an adult in good health and CMV-seronegative. The conserved cysteine and the conserved F or W are not part of the CDR3 here.

v_gene: TRBV6-6
j_gene: TRBJ2-5
CDR3aa: ASSRGETLYQETQY

v_gene: TRBV5-6
j_gene: TRBJ2-5
CDR3aa: ASRTGTGGVWETQY

v_gene: TRBV30
j_gene: TRBJ1-1
CDR3aa: AWSQTANGEAF

v_gene: TRBV11-2
j_gene: TRBJ1-5
CDR3aa: ASSSTVSNQPQH

v_gene: TRBV2
j_gene: TRBJ2-1
CDR3aa: ASRRLAGGDNEQF

v_gene: TRBV5-1
j_gene: TRBJ2-7
CDR3aa: ASSLVLGMEQY

v_gene: TRBV4-2
j_gene: TRBJ2-5
CDR3aa: ASSSVGGEKTQY

v_gene: TRBV30
j_gene: TRBJ1-1
CDR3aa: AWRLQGISEAF

v_gene: TRBV5-6
j_gene: TRBJ1-2
CDR3aa: ASSLSWVIGYGYT

v_gene: TRBV6-5
j_gene: TRBJ1-2
CDR3aa: ASSRGLNGYT

v_gene: TRBV7-9
j_gene: TRBJ2-7
CDR3aa: ASSLGADRGQGYEQY

v_gene: TRBV18
j_gene: TRBJ1-1
CDR3aa: ASSSQGKSAEAF

v_gene: TRBV2
j_gene: TRBJ1-1
CDR3aa: ASGQGGWNTEAF

v_gene: TRBV5-1
j_gene: TRBJ2-5
CDR3aa: ASSLAGAGGETQY

v_gene: TRBV5-6
j_gene: TRBJ2-7
CDR3aa: ASSYGDRTYEQY

v_gene: TRBV19
j_gene: TRBJ1-5
CDR3aa: ASSSGGKRGGGQPQH

v_gene: TRBV7-2
j_gene: TRBJ2-7
CDR3aa: ASSSRLAGLAGSYEQY

v_gene: TRBV11-2
j_gene: TRBJ2-1
CDR3aa: ASSLEWAYNEQF

v_gene: TRBV6-1
j_gene: TRBJ2-2
CDR3aa: ASIGTANTGELF

v_gene: TRBV19
j_gene: TRBJ2-2
CDR3aa: ASQPLRGNTGELF

v_gene: TRBV27
j_gene: TRBJ2-2
CDR3aa: ASSFRGGNTGELF

v_gene: TRBV5-1
j_gene: TRBJ1-1
CDR3aa: ASSLTGGWKGEAF

v_gene: TRBV5-4
j_gene: TRBJ1-1
CDR3aa: ASSLALNTEAF

v_gene: TRBV25-1
j_gene: TRBJ1-3
CDR3aa: ASSEYTRSSGNTIY

v_gene: TRBV2
j_gene: TRBJ2-7
CDR3aa: ATHSSSGYEQY

v_gene: TRBV28
j_gene: TRBJ1-1
CDR3aa: ASTSGGGNTEAF

v_gene: TRBV10-1
j_gene: TRBJ1-1
CDR3aa: ASSRAIGAEAF

v_gene: TRBV11-2
j_gene: TRBJ2-3
CDR3aa: ASSLNVVDTQY

v_gene: TRBV30
j_gene: TRBJ2-2
CDR3aa: AWGRETVNTGELF